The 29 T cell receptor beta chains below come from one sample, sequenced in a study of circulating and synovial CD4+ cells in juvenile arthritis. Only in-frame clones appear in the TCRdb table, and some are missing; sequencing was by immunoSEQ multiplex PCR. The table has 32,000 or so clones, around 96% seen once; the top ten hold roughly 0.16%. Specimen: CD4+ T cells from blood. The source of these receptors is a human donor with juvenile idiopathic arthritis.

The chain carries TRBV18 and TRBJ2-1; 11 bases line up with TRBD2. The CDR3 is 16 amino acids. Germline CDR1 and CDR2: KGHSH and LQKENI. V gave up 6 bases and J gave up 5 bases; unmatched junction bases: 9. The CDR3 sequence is CASSSLAGGYNNEQFF. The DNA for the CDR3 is TGTGCCAGCTCCTCTTTAGCGGGAGGGTATAACAATGAGCAGTTCTTC.

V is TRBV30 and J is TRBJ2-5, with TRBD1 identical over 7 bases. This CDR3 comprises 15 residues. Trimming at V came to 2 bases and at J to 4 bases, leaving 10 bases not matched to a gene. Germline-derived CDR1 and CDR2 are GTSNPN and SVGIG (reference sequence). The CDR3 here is CAWSRAQGLRETQYF. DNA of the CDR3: TGTGCCTGGAGTAGAGCACAGGGGTTGCGAGAGACCCAGTACTTC. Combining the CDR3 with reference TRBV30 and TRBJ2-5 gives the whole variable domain SQTIHQWPATLVQPVGSPLSLECTVEGTSNPNLYWYRQAAGRGLQLLFYSVGIGQISSEVPQNLSASRPQDRQFILSSKKLLLSDSGFYLCAWSRAQGLRETQYFGPGTRLLVL.

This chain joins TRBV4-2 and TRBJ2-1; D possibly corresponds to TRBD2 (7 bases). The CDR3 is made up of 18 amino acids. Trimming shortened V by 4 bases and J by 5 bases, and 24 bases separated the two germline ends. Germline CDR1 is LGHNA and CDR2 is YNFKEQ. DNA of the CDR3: TGTGCCAGCAGCCCAGGTTCGGGGGGCCTTGCGGGCCACAATGAGCAGTTCTTC. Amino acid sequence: CASSPGSGGLAGHNEQFF.

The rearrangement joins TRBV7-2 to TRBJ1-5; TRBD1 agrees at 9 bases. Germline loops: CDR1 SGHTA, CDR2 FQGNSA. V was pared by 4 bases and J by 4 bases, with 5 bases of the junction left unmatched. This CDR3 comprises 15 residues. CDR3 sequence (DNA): TGTGCCAGCAGCTCGGTACAGGGGGCTAATCAGCCCCAGCATTTT. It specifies CASSSVQGANQPQHF.

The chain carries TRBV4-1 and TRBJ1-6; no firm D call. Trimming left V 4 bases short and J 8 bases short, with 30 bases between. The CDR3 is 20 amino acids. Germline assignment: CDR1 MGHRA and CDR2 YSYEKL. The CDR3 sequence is CASSLSTPQEGTGLHSPLHF. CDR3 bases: TGCGCCAGCAGCCTAAGCACCCCCCAGGAAGGAACTGGGCTGCATTCACCCCTCCACTTT.

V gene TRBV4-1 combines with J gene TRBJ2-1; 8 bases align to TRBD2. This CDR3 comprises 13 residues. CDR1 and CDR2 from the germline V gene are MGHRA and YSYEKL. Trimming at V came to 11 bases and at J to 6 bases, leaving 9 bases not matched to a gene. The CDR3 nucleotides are TGCGCCGCGGGGGGTCAGATCTTCAATGAGCAGTTCTTC. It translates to CAAGGQIFNEQFF.

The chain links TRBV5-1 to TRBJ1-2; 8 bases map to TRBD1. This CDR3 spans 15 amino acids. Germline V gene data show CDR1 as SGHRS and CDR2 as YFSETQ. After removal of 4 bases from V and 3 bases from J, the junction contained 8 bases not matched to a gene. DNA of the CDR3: TGCGCCAGCAGCGTCGGACAGGGAAACCACTATGGCTACACCTTC. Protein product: CASSVGQGNHYGYTF.

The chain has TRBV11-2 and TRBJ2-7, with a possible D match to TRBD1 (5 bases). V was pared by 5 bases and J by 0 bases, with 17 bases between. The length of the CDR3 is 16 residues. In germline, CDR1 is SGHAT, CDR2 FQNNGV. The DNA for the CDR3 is TGTGCCAGCAGCCCTTTGACAGTTCCTAGCTCCTACGAGCAGTACTTC. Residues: CASSPLTVPSSYEQYF.

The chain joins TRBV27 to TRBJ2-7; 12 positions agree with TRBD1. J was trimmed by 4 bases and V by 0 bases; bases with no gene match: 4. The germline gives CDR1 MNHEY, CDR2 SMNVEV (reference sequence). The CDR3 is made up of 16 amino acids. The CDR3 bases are TGTGCCAGCAGTTTATCTGGGACAGGGGGCTGGTACGAGCAGTACTTC. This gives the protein CASSLSGTGGWYEQYF.

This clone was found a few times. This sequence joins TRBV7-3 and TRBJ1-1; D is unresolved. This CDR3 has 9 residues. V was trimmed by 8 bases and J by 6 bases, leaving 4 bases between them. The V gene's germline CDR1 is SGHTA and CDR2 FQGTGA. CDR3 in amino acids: CASPSEAFF. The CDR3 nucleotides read TGTGCCAGCCCCTCTGAAGCTTTCTTT.

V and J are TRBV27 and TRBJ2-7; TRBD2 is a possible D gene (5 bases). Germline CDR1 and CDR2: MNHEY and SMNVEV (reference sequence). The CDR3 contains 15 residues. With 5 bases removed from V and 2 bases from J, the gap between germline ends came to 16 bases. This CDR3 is CASSRLAGRPYEQYF. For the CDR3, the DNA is TGTGCCAGCAGTAGGCTAGCAGGACGGCCCTACGAGCAGTACTTC.

The CDR3: CSVEGRVATEAFF. CDR3 DNA sequence: TGCAGCGTTGAAGGCAGAGTAGCCACTGAAGCTTTCTTT. V gene TRBV29-1 combines with J gene TRBJ1-1; D call uncertain. This CDR3 comprises 13 residues. Trimming left V 1 base short and J 4 bases short, with 10 bases between. Germline V gene lookup returns CDR1 SQVTM and CDR2 ANQGSEA.

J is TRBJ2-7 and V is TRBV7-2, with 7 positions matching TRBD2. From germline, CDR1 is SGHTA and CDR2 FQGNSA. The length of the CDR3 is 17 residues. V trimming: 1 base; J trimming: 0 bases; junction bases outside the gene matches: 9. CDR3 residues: CASSLVLGGGSSYEQYF. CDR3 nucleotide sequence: TGTGCCAGCAGCTTAGTTCTTGGGGGGGGTAGCTCCTACGAGCAGTACTTC.

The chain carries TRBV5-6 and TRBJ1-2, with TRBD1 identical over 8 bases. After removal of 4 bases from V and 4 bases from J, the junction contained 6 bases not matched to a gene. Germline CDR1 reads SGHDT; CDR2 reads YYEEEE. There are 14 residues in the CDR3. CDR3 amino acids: CASSVGQVIYGYTF. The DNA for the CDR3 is TGTGCCAGCAGCGTGGGACAGGTGATCTATGGCTACACCTTC. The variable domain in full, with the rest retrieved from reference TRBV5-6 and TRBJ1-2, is DAGVTQSPTHLIKTRGQQVTLRCSPKSGHDTVSWYQQALGQGPQFIFQYYEEEERQRGNFPDRFSGHQFPNYSSELNVNALLLGDSALYLCASSVGQVIYGYTFGSGTRLTVV.

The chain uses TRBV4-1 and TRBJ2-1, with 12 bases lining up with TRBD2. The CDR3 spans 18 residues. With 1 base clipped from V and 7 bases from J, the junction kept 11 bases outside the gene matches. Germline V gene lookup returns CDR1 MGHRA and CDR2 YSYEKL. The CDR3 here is CASSQAVNGLAGKNEQFF. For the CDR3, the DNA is TGCGCCAGCAGCCAAGCGGTCAACGGACTAGCGGGGAAAAATGAGCAGTTCTTC.

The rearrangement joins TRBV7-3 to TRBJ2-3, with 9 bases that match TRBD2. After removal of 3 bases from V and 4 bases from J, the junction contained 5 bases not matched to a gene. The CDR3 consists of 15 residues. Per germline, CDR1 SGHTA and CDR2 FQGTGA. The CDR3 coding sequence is TGTGCCAGCAGCTTTAGCGGGAGTAACGCAGATACGCAGTATTTT. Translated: CASSFSGSNADTQYF.

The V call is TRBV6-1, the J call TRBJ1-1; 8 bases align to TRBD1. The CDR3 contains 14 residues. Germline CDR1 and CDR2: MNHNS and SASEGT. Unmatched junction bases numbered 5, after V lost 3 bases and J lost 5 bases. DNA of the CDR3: TGTGCCAGCAGTGAGAGACAGGGGAGGACTGAAGCTTTCTTT. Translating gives CASSERQGRTEAFF.

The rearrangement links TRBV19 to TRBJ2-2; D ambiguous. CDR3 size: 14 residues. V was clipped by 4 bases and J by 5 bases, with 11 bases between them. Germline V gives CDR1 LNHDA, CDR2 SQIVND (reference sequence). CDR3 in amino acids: CASSRDTGTGELFF. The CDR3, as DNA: TGTGCCAGTAGTAGAGACACGGGTACCGGGGAGCTGTTTTTT.

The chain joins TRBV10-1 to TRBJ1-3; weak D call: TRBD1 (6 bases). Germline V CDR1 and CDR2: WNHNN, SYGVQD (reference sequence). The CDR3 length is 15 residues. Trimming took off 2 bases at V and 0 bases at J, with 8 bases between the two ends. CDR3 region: CASSERTVSGNTIYF. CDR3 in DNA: TGCGCCAGCAGTGAGCGGACAGTCTCTGGAAACACCATATATTTT.

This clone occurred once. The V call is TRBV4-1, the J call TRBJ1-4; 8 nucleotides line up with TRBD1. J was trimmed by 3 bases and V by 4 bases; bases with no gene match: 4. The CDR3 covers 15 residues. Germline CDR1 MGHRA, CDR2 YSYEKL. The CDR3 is CASSPQGAPNEKLFF. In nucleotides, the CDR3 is TGCGCCAGCAGCCCCCAGGGGGCACCTAATGAAAAACTGTTTTTT.

The DNA for the CDR3 is TGCAGCGTTGCAGACGGACAGGGCCCCTACGAGCAGTACTTC. As protein: CSVADGQGPYEQYF. The J gene is TRBJ2-7, the V gene TRBV29-1, with TRBD1 identical over 8 bases. CDR3 length equals 14 residues. Germline V gene lookup returns CDR1 SQVTM and CDR2 ANQGSEA. Losses at the gene ends were 4 bases for V and 2 bases for J; bases not matched to a gene: 7.

The CDR3 spells CASSRTGTGELFF. The DNA of the CDR3 is TGTGCCAGCAGCAGGACAGGGACCGGGGAGCTGTTTTTT. The chain recombines TRBV28 with TRBJ2-2; 8 bases are shared with TRBD1. The CDR3 has 13 amino acids. The junction had 2 bases not matched to a gene; V was cut back by 6 bases and J by 5 bases. The germline V gene encodes CDR1 MDHEN and CDR2 SYDVKM.

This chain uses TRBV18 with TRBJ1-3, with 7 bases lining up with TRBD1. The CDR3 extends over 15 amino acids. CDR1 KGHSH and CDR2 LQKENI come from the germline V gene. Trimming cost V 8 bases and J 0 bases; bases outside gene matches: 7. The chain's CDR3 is CASTRQGNSGNTIYF. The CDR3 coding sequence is TGTGCCAGCACCCGACAGGGAAACTCTGGAAACACCATATATTTT. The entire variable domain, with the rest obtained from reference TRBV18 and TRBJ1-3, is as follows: NAGVMQNPRHLVRRRGQEARLRCSPMKGHSHVYWYRQLPEEGLKFMVYLQKENIIDESGMPKERFSAEFPKEGPSILRIQQVVRGDSAAYFCASTRQGNSGNTIYFGEGSWLTVV.

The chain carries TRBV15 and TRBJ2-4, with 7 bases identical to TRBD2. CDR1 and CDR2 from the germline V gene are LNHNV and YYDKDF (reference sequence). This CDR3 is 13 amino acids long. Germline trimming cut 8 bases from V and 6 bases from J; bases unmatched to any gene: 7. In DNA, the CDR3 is TGTGCCACCGCGGGGGACTACCTAAACATTCAGTACTTC. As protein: CATAGDYLNIQYF.

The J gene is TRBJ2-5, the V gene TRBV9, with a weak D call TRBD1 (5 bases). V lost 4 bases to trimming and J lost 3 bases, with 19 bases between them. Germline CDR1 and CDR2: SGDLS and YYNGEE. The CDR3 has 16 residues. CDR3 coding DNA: TGTGCCAGCAGCAAGGAAAGGACATCCAATAAAGAGACCCAGTACTTC. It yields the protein CASSKERTSNKETQYF.

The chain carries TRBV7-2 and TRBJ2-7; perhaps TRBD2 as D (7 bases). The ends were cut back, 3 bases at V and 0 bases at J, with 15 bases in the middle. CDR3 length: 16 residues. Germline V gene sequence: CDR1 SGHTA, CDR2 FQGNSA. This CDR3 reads CASSLWAGASSYEQYF. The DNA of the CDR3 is TGTGCCAGCAGCTTGTGGGCGGGGGCGAGCTCCTACGAGCAGTACTTC.

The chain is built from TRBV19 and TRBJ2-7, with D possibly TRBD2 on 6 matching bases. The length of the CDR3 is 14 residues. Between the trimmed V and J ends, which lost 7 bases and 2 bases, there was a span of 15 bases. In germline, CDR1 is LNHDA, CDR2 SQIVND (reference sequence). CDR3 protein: CASNSAGRTYEQYF. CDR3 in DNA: TGTGCCAGTAACTCGGCAGGGAGGACCTACGAGCAGTACTTC.

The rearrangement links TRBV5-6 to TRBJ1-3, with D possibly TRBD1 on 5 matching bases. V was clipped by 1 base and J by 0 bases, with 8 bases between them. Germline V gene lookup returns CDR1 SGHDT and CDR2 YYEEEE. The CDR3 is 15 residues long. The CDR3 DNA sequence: TGTGCCAGCAGCTTGCGACAGAACTCTGGAAACACCATATATTTT. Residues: CASSLRQNSGNTIYF.

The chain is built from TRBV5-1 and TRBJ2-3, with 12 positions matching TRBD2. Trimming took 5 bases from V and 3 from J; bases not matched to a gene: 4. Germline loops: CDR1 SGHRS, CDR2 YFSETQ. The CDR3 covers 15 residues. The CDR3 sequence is CASSPGLAGTDTQYF. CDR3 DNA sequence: TGCGCCAGCAGTCCCGGACTAGCGGGGACAGATACGCAGTATTTT.